In this sample, the clone carrying this T cell receptor beta chain turned up a few times. No antigen is known for it. This record belongs to a study of cytomegalovirus exposure and HLA in healthy donors. Findings and caveats of the study: 164 TCR beta chains were listed as cytomegalovirus-associated.

The PCR used 60 Vbeta and 13 Jbeta primers. The repertoire was sequenced with immunoSEQ multiplex PCR; TCRdb's copy has only in-frame clones and lacks some. The sample includes roughly 56,000 clones, about four fifths of them seen just once. Germline lookup yields CDR1 SEHNR and CDR2 FQNEAQ (reference sequence). The germline V and J ends were trimmed by 2 bases and 4 bases, with 5 bases remaining between them. This CDR3 region has 12 residues. Sequencing was performed on PBMCs. The gene calls are TRBV7-9 and TRBJ1-1; no firm D call. The TCR originated in a boy younger than 18 in good health and CMV-seropositive. Here the CDR3 DNA reads TGTGCCAGCAGCTTACGGAGCACTGAAGCTTTCTTT. Amino acids: CASSLRSTEAFF.